The 8 T cell receptor beta chains presented below share a single source sample, sequenced in a study of low-dose radiotherapy and immunotherapy resistance in tumors. Gene-specific TRAV and TRBV primers were used for first-strand cDNA, covering alpha and beta chains. The authors ran around 19 PCR cycles to amplify TCRs with a constant-region primer and V-primer adapter. Using its own MiXCR run on the reads, TCRdb lists one record per CDR3 protein. The sample includes nearly 95,000 distinct CDR3 sequences, under 10% seen only once; the top ten take 1%. The time point denotes: before trial treatment. The starting material was PBMCs, obtained before treatment. The receptors come from a male donor with prostate cancer.

This clonotype was detected ten times or more. CDR3 sequence reads: CAWSVLGMIAETQYF. CDR3 bases: TGTGCCTGGAGTGTACTGGGGATGATAGCAGAGACCCAGTACTTC. The rearrangement uses TRBV30 and TRBJ2-5, with unresolved D. V was shortened by 0 bases and J by 4 bases, with 15 bases between the two germline ends. Germline CDR1 GTSNPN, CDR2 SVGIG (reference sequence). The CDR3 runs 15 residues.

The chain joins TRBV6-1 to TRBJ2-7, with D unresolved. The V and J ends lost 3 bases and 1 base respectively, with 13 bases between them. CDR1 MNHNS and CDR2 SASEGT come from the germline V gene. This CDR3 is 15 amino acids long. The CDR3 nucleotides are TGTGCCAGCAGTGATTTTAGGGCTGGATCCTACGAGCAGTACTTC. Its translation is CASSDFRAGSYEQYF.

There are many counts of this clonotype. The chain employs TRBV28 and TRBJ2-1; D gene unclear. V dropped 6 bases and J dropped 0 bases, with 9 bases sitting between them. Germline CDR1 and CDR2: MDHEN and SYDVKM. The CDR3 runs 14 residues. The CDR3 spells CASRIWGSYNEQFF. The DNA for the CDR3 is TGTGCCAGCAGAATCTGGGGCTCCTACAATGAGCAGTTCTTC.

The table lists this clonotype with many counts. The chain employs TRBV28 and TRBJ1-6; weak D call: TRBD1 (5 bases). The germline CDR1 and CDR2 sequences are MDHEN and SYDVKM. V was shortened by 6 bases and J by 0 bases, with 9 bases between the two germline ends. This CDR3 has 15 residues. This CDR3 reads CASSRASSYNSPLHF. CDR3 nucleotide sequence: TGTGCCAGCAGCAGGGCGAGCTCCTATAATTCACCCCTCCACTTT.

This clonotype was found many times. This chain uses TRBV19 with TRBJ2-1; 7 bases fit TRBD2. This CDR3 is 17 amino acids long. The germline gives CDR1 LNHDA, CDR2 SQIVND (reference sequence). The junction had 12 bases not matched to a gene; V was cut back by 5 bases and J by 2 bases. The CDR3, as DNA: TGTGCCAGTAGTGCCCGCTTGGGAGCGGGAACCTACAATGAGCAGTTCTTC. It yields the protein CASSARLGAGTYNEQFF. The full variable domain, with the rest looked up from reference TRBV19 and TRBJ2-1, is DGGITQSPKYLFRKEGQNVTLSCEQNLNHDAMYWYRQDPGQGLRLIYYSQIVNDFQKGDIAEGYSVSREKKESFPLTVTSAQKNPTAFYLCASSARLGAGTYNEQFFGPGTRLTVL.

With respect to this clonotype: A single base separates this from a much larger clone, so it may be a read error. The V call is TRBV27, the J call TRBJ2-2, with 14 bases matching TRBD2. Looked up from germline, CDR1 is MNHEY and CDR2 is SMNVEV (reference sequence). The CDR3 has 16 residues. DNA for the CDR3: TGTGCCTCTGGGACTAGCGGGAGAGGTAACAACGGGGAGCTGTTTTTT. Amino acid sequence: CASGTSGRGNNGELFF.

Note on this clonotype: The likely explanation is a read error, given a far larger clone one base away. This chain connects TRBV5-1 to TRBJ2-1, with D unclear. Looked up from germline, CDR1 is SGHRS and CDR2 is YFSETQ. The CDR3 contains 13 residues. V lost 2 bases and J 10 bases, leaving 13 bases between the germline ends. The CDR3 loop reads CASSFTVSYEQFF. In DNA, the CDR3 is TGCGCCAGCAGCTTTACTGTATCCTACGAGCAGTTCTTC.

Concerning this clonotype: Relative to the germline gene, one junction end is altered; a read error may explain this. J is TRBJ1-2 and V is TRBV28, with 10 positions matching TRBD1. Looked up from germline, CDR1 is MDHEN and CDR2 is SYDVKM. The CDR3 extends over 14 amino acids. CDR3 bases: TGTGCCAGCAGTCCTAGGACAGGGGGTCCCCAGTTTCTCTTC. Translating gives CASSPRTGGPQFLF.